This TCR beta chain appears in the sequencing data of a study of identical twins. There are a few counts of this clonotype. As yet, its antigen is unknown. Each donor (without exception) was a healthy Caucasian. TCRdb passed the 5' RACE reads through MiXCR, listing each CDR3 protein once. Found here are approximately 600,000 distinct CDR3 sequences, around a tenth of them singletons; the top ten hold more than 2.5%. Germline lookup yields CDR1 LGHDT and CDR2 YNNKEL (reference sequence). V dropped 2 bases and J dropped 0 bases, with 8 bases sitting between them. The CDR3 is 14 amino acids. General study findings and limits: Whereas memory repertoires showed no such difference, abundant cord blood beta clonotypes carried fewer insertions. Cross-sectional statistics underpinned the conclusions; the same donors were not followed.

Separately, the same data were catalogued under a study of yellow fever vaccine responses in identical twins. In that study: Twins' vaccine T cell response reportedly seemed partly convergent, partly personalized.

This rearrangement joins TRBV3-1 to TRBJ2-7, with D unresolved. The origin of this receptor is a woman aged 18-29 years in good health. The specimen was PBMCs. The CDR3 region is CASSQTAGSYEQYF. In nucleotides, the CDR3 is TGTGCCAGCAGCCAAACGGCCGGCTCCTACGAGCAGTACTTC.